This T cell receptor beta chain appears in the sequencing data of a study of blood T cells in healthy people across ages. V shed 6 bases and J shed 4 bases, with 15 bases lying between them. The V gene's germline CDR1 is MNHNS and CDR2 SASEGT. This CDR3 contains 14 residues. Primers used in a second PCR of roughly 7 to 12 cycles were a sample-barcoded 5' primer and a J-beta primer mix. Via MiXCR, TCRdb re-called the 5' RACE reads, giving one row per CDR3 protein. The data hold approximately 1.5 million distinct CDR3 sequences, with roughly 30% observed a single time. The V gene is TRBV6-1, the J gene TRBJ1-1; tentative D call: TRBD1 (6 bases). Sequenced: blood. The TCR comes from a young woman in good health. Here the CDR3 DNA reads TGTGCCAGCAGATTGATCAGGGGCAGCACTGAAGCTTTCTTT. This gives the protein CASRLIRGSTEAFF.